One and the same sample provided the 27 T cell receptor beta chains below, sequenced in a study of technical replicates of blood from a few donors (dated by TCRdb to 2016 to 2017). Libraries came from the immunoSEQ multiplex PCR assay. The table was pulled from immuneACCESS by TCRdb, which kept in-frame rearrangements only. Such tables lose some clones; where checked, under half of the loss comes from unresolved V genes, and the rest has no known cause. The sample table shows more than 90,000 clones, and 95% are seen once. The biggest ten clones account for over 0.25% of the sample. Sequences were obtained from T cells isolated from PBMCs. The receptors derive from a human donor in good health.

The chain employs TRBV5-1 and TRBJ2-7, with 11 bases aligning to TRBD1. This CDR3 region has 14 residues. Trimming cost V 4 bases and J 3 bases; bases outside gene matches: 3. Germline CDR1 and CDR2: SGHRS and YFSETQ. The CDR3: CASSPGTGGYEQYF. In nucleotides, the CDR3 is TGCGCCAGCAGCCCCGGGACAGGGGGCTACGAGCAGTACTTC.

V gene TRBV5-5 combines with J gene TRBJ2-3; possible D gene TRBD1, 8 bases. Germline CDR1 SGHKS, CDR2 YYEKEE (reference sequence). CDR3 length: 14 amino acids. The germline V and J ends were trimmed by 1 base and 5 bases, with 11 bases remaining between them. CDR3 region: CASSLNRGGDTQYF. The CDR3 bases are TGTGCCAGCAGCTTGAACAGGGGGGGAGATACGCAGTATTTT.

This CDR3 reads CASSEAGRRGTTEQYF. Written as DNA, the CDR3 is TGTGCCAGCAGTGAAGCGGGCCGGCGGGGGACTACGGAGCAGTACTTC. This chain uses TRBV6-1 with TRBJ2-7, with 7 bases identical to TRBD2. The V gene's germline CDR1 is MNHNS and CDR2 SASEGT. The junction had 12 bases not matched to a gene; V was cut back by 0 bases and J by 7 bases. The CDR3 sequence is 16 residues long.

The CDR3 region is CASSRYSGQGHEKLFF. CDR3 DNA: TGTGCCAGCAGCAGGTACTCGGGACAAGGTCATGAAAAACTGTTTTTT. The chain uses TRBV13 and TRBJ1-4; D might be TRBD1 (6 bases). Trimming removed 5 bases at V and 6 bases at J, with 19 bases between. CDR3 length equals 16 residues. In germline, CDR1 is PRHDT, CDR2 FYEKMQ (reference sequence).

The chain carries TRBV7-9 and TRBJ2-7, with D tentatively TRBD1 (5 bases). In germline, CDR1 is SEHNR, CDR2 FQNEAQ (reference sequence). This CDR3 has 17 residues. Trimming shortened V by 5 bases and J by 2 bases, and 22 bases separated the two germline ends. CDR3 loop: CASSGDTAGSIAYEQYF. CDR3 nucleotide sequence: TGTGCCAGCAGCGGAGACACTGCAGGGTCCATTGCCTACGAGCAGTACTTC. Combining the CDR3 with reference TRBV7-9 and TRBJ2-7 gives the whole variable domain DTGVSQNPRHKITKRGQNVTFRCDPISEHNRLYWYRQTLGQGPEFLTYFQNEAQLEKSRLLSDRFSAERPKGSFSTLEIQRTEQGDSAMYLCASSGDTAGSIAYEQYFGPGTRLTVT.

This chain connects TRBV4-1 to TRBJ2-5, with D maybe TRBD1 (6 bases). Germline values: CDR1 MGHRA, CDR2 YSYEKL. V was clipped by 4 bases and J by 4 bases, with 16 bases between them. The CDR3 has 15 amino acids. CDR3 nucleotides: TGCGCCAGCAGCCCAAGCTACAGGGCCGGAGAGACCCAGTACTTC. As protein: CASSPSYRAGETQYF.

The V call is TRBV9, the J call TRBJ2-3; a possible D gene is TRBD2 (5 bases). The CDR3 is 19 residues long. Germline V gives CDR1 SGDLS, CDR2 YYNGEE. V was shortened by 4 bases and J by 0 bases, with 24 bases between the two germline ends. The chain's CDR3 is CASSQLSGITRISTDTQYF. CDR3 nucleotide sequence: TGTGCCAGCAGCCAACTTTCCGGGATCACCCGAATTAGCACAGATACGCAGTATTTT.

This clone was recorded once. This sequence joins TRBV6-5 and TRBJ1-3; D remains unclear. This CDR3 contains 15 residues. V gave up 5 bases and J gave up 3 bases, with 14 bases separating them. Germline lookup yields CDR1 MNHEY and CDR2 SVGAGI. DNA for the CDR3: TGTGCCAGCAGTCTAAGGTCCGGGGATGGAAACACCATATATTTT. This translates into CASSLRSGDGNTIYF.

The chain links TRBV4-1 to TRBJ2-4; 7 bases map to TRBD1. This CDR3 contains 17 residues. CDR1 and CDR2 from the germline V gene are MGHRA and YSYEKL. The V gene end was trimmed by 2 bases and the J gene end by 0 bases; junction bases not matched to a gene: 7. The chain's CDR3 is CASSQPRDSPAKNIQYF. DNA for the CDR3: TGCGCCAGCAGCCAACCTCGGGACAGCCCAGCCAAAAACATTCAGTACTTC.

The V and J genes are TRBV19 and TRBJ2-5, with a possible D match to TRBD2 (7 bases). The CDR3 runs to 17 residues. V lost 6 bases, J lost 2 bases, and 22 bases lay in between. The germline V gene has CDR1 LNHDA and CDR2 SQIVND (reference sequence). The CDR3 spells CASRAWGRGGVQETQYF. CDR3 nucleotide sequence: TGTGCCAGTAGGGCCTGGGGGCGGGGAGGGGTTCAAGAGACCCAGTACTTC.

The CDR3 loop is CASSDQGGANTGELFF. The CDR3 nucleotides are TGCGCCAGCAGCGACCAGGGGGGAGCAAACACCGGGGAGCTGTTTTTT. V and J are TRBV5-1 and TRBJ2-2; D is possibly TRBD1 (7 bases). The CDR3 sequence is 16 residues long. Germline loops: CDR1 SGHRS, CDR2 YFSETQ. Trimming took off 4 bases at V and 2 bases at J, with 15 bases between the two ends.

This clone was observed a single time. The V call is TRBV12-2, the J call TRBJ1-3; no DNA check was done on the table's D call, TRBD1. TRBV12-2 is noted as a pseudogene. There are 21 residues in the CDR3. The CDR3 coding sequence is TGTGCAAGTCGCTTATTTGGACAGGGGGTAGGGATCCTCGGGTCGGCGAACACCATATATTTT. Its protein is CASRLFGQGVGILGSANTIYF.

The chain carries TRBV19 and TRBJ2-6; 8 bases align to TRBD1. CDR3 length: 18 residues. Trimming at V came to 2 bases and at J to 4 bases, leaving 10 bases not matched to a gene. Germline V gene data show CDR1 as LNHDA and CDR2 as SQIVND (reference sequence). The CDR3 region has the DNA TGTGCCAGTAGTATATCCTCGGGACAGGCGTTAGGGGCCAACGTCCTGACTTTC. Protein sequence: CASSISSGQALGANVLTF.

This clone was picked up one time. In DNA, the CDR3 is TGTGCCAGCAGCGTGGTCCCGACAGGGAGATATACTGGAAACACCATATATTTT. Translation gives CASSVVPTGRYTGNTIYF. The gene calls are TRBV9 and TRBJ1-3; 7 bases agree with TRBD1. V was clipped by 2 bases and J by 2 bases; unmatched bases: 13. The CDR3 sequence is 18 residues long. Germline CDR1 is SGDLS and CDR2 is YYNGEE.

The V gene is TRBV9, the J gene TRBJ2-2, with 8 bases that match TRBD1. CDR3 length: 13 residues. V lost 3 bases to trimming and J lost 6 bases; unmatched junction nucleotides: 1. CDR1 and CDR2 from the germline V gene are SGDLS and YYNGEE. For the CDR3, the DNA is TGTGCCAGCAGCGGACAGGGGTCCGGGGAGCTGTTTTTT. Translation gives CASSGQGSGELFF.

This sequence joins TRBV7-2 and TRBJ2-5; TRBD2 aligns across 12 bases. The trim removed 5 bases at V and 5 bases at J, leaving 3 bases unmatched. CDR1 is SGHTA, CDR2 FQGNSA, per germline. CDR3 length: 14 residues. The CDR3, as DNA: TGTGCCAGCAGCCGACTAGCGGGAGTGGAGACCCAGTACTTC. Translating gives CASSRLAGVETQYF. The full variable domain, with the rest looked up from reference TRBV7-2 and TRBJ2-5, is GAGVSQSPSNKVTEKGKDVELRCDPISGHTALYWYRQSLGQGLEFLIYFQGNSAPDKSGLPSDRFSAERTGGSVSTLTIQRTQQEDSAVYLCASSRLAGVETQYFGPGTRLLVL.

V is TRBV15 and J is TRBJ2-7, with 7 bases lining up with TRBD2. CDR1 and CDR2 from the germline V gene are LNHNV and YYDKDF (reference sequence). V lost 3 bases, J lost 5 bases, and 7 bases stayed unmatched. The CDR3 length is 14 residues. CDR3 in amino acids: CATSRGRGVNEQYF. CDR3 nucleotide sequence: TGTGCCACCAGCAGGGGACGGGGGGTCAACGAGCAGTACTTC.

The rearrangement uses TRBV14 and TRBJ1-1, with D possibly being TRBD1 (6 bases). CDR1 and CDR2 (germline): SGHDN, FVKESK. Trimming shortened V by 4 bases and J by 1 base, and 13 bases separated the two germline ends. The CDR3 is 15 amino acids. The CDR3 region has the DNA TGTGCCAGCAGCCCCAGGGGTTTCGGGAACACTGAAGCTTTCTTT. This sequence encodes CASSPRGFGNTEAFF.

V and J are TRBV28 and TRBJ1-2; TRBD1 agrees at 10 bases. The V segment lost 7 bases and the J segment 6 bases; nucleotides outside the gene matches: 14. The length of the CDR3 is 16 residues. CDR1 MDHEN and CDR2 SYDVKM come from the germline V gene. The CDR3 here is CASIFLPGQGKDGYTF. For the CDR3, the DNA is TGTGCCAGCATTTTTCTTCCGGGACAGGGGAAGGATGGCTACACCTTC.

The chain carries TRBV14 and TRBJ2-1, with D possibly TRBD2 on 5 matching bases. CDR1 is SGHDN, CDR2 FVKESK, per germline. Trimming took off 1 base at V and 10 bases at J, with 11 bases between the two ends. The CDR3 loop spans 13 amino acids. The CDR3 here is CASSQGLPGEQFF. Here the CDR3 DNA reads TGTGCCAGCAGCCAAGGCCTTCCGGGAGAGCAGTTCTTC.

V usage is TRBV2 and J usage is TRBJ2-1; D gene ambiguous. V shed 11 bases and J shed 8 bases, with 16 bases lying between them. This CDR3 has 12 residues. Germline CDR1 SNHLY, CDR2 FYNNEI. For the CDR3, the DNA is TGTGCCGACGCGCTAGGTAACGATGAGCAGTTCTTC. It is translated as CADALGNDEQFF.

J is TRBJ2-6 and V is TRBV27; TRBD1 might be the D (6 bases). CDR3 length: 16 amino acids. Germline CDR1 reads MNHEY; CDR2 reads SMNVEV (reference sequence). V shed 0 bases and J shed 4 bases, with 10 bases lying between them. The CDR3 sequence is CASSLSTGPGANVLTF. The CDR3 bases are TGTGCCAGCAGTTTATCGACAGGCCCCGGGGCCAACGTCCTGACTTTC.

This chain joins TRBV10-2 and TRBJ2-1; tentative D call: TRBD1 (5 bases). V lost 1 base, J lost 2 bases, and 12 bases lay in between. The CDR3 spans 16 residues. Germline values: CDR1 WSHSY, CDR2 SAAADI. The CDR3 region is CASSEFGQGTYNEQFF. CDR3 nucleotide sequence: TGCGCCAGCAGTGAGTTTGGGCAGGGAACCTACAATGAGCAGTTCTTC.

This chain uses TRBV30 with TRBJ2-1; possibly TRBD1 for D (6 bases). This CDR3 is 14 amino acids long. Germline loops: CDR1 GTSNPN, CDR2 SVGIG (reference sequence). V lost 0 bases, J lost 6 bases, and 12 bases lay in between. CDR3 sequence reads: CAWSVEYRANEQFF. CDR3 DNA: TGTGCCTGGAGTGTAGAATACAGGGCCAATGAGCAGTTCTTC.

The CDR3 loop is CASSVRGAGGNTEAFF. The CDR3 DNA reads TGCGCCAGCAGCGTCAGGGGGGCAGGAGGGAACACTGAAGCTTTCTTT. The rearrangement links TRBV4-1 to TRBJ1-1, with TRBD1 matching over 7 bases. The CDR3 length is 16 residues. Germline CDR1 is MGHRA and CDR2 is YSYEKL. After removal of 5 bases from V and 1 base from J, the junction contained 10 bases not matched to a gene.

This chain joins TRBV6-5 and TRBJ1-5, with D uncertain. CDR3 length: 13 residues. V dropped 7 bases and J dropped 5 bases, with 12 bases sitting between them. Germline-derived CDR1 and CDR2 are MNHEY and SVGAGI. CDR3: CASKSREDQPQHF. The CDR3 nucleotides read TGTGCCAGCAAGTCCCGGGAGGATCAGCCCCAGCATTTT.

V and J are TRBV4-1 and TRBJ2-7; D not resolved. The CDR3 has 15 residues. V was clipped by 4 bases and J by 2 bases, with 15 bases between them. Germline V gene data show CDR1 as MGHRA and CDR2 as YSYEKL. CDR3 protein: CASSPFGGRTYEQYF. CDR3 nucleotides: TGCGCCAGCAGCCCGTTTGGTGGCCGAACCTACGAGCAGTACTTC.